These 31 T cell receptor beta chains share one sample of origin, sequenced in a study of blood T cell repertoires in COVID-19. Clones were read by immunoSEQ multiplex PCR, and TCRdb kept only the in-frame ones, dropping some. The sample yields tens of thousands of clones, roughly 80% seen once. The sequenced sample was peripheral blood. The receptors come from a man at least 80 years old with active or convalescent COVID-19.

The rearrangement joins TRBV29-1 to TRBJ1-3; maybe TRBD1 (6 bases). The germline V gene encodes CDR1 SQVTM and CDR2 ANQGSEA. The CDR3 runs 15 residues. Deletions cut 4 bases from V and 0 bases from J, with 13 bases between. In DNA form, the CDR3 reads TGCAGCGTTGTTGGGGGGGGCCTCTCTGGAAACACCATATATTTT. The encoded protein is CSVVGGGLSGNTIYF. Drawing the rest from reference TRBV29-1 and TRBJ1-3, the complete variable domain is SAVISQKPSRDICQRGTSLTIQCQVDSQVTMMFWYRQQPGQSLTLIATANQGSEATYESGFVIDKFPISRPNLTFSTLTVSNMSPEDSSIYLCSVVGGGLSGNTIYFGEGSWLTVV.

The chain carries TRBV5-8 and TRBJ1-2, with a tentative D call TRBD1 (6 bases). CDR3 length equals 15 residues. CDR1 is SGHTS, CDR2 YDEGEE, per germline. Trimming cost V 2 bases and J 8 bases, with 19 bases left between them. The CDR3 coding sequence is TGTGCCAGCAGCTTCGCTGGGCAGGGGCCGAACGGCTACACCTTC. Amino acid sequence: CASSFAGQGPNGYTF.

The chain employs TRBV28 and TRBJ2-7; D remains unclear. Trimming removed 5 bases at V and 2 bases at J, with 13 bases between. The germline V gene encodes CDR1 MDHEN and CDR2 SYDVKM. This CDR3 is 14 amino acids long. The CDR3 bases are TGTGCCAGCAGTGCGCCCGGGTCCCCCTACGAGCAGTACTTC. This sequence encodes CASSAPGSPYEQYF.

This clone was observed a single time. The CDR3 DNA follows: TGTGCCAGCAGCCGAATCGCTGGGACAGGGGGATCAGGACCCCTCCACTTT. It is translated as CASSRIAGTGGSGPLHF. The rearrangement uses TRBV5-6 and TRBJ1-6; TRBD1 agrees at 11 bases. After removal of 4 bases from V and 12 bases from J, the junction contained 15 bases not matched to a gene. From germline, CDR1 is SGHDT and CDR2 YYEEEE. The CDR3 has 17 amino acids.

This clone has more than one count but fewer than ten. The chain has TRBV28 and TRBJ1-2, with 8 bases fitting TRBD1. In germline, CDR1 is MDHEN, CDR2 SYDVKM. The CDR3 spans 16 residues. V gave up 5 bases and J gave up 4 bases; unmatched junction bases: 12. Here the CDR3 reads CASSPDQGAWGYGYTF. The CDR3 DNA reads as TGTGCCAGCAGTCCGGACCAGGGGGCGTGGGGCTATGGCTACACCTTC.

The chain joins TRBV3-1 (or the pseudogene TRBV3-2) to TRBJ1-2, with D tentatively TRBD1 (6 bases). The germline CDR1 and CDR2 sequences are LGHDT and YNNKEL (reference sequence). This CDR3 is built from 13 residues. The V and J ends lost 7 bases and 5 bases respectively, with 14 bases between them. Here the CDR3 reads CASTLRGGYGYTF. CDR3 sequence (DNA): TGTGCCAGCACCCTAAGGGGGGGTTATGGCTACACCTTC.

This clone was observed a single time. J is TRBJ1-1 and V is TRBV5-6; D call uncertain. Deletions cut 0 bases from V and 2 bases from J, with 11 bases between. Germline V gene data show CDR1 as SGHDT and CDR2 as YYEEEE. The CDR3 runs 15 residues. The CDR3 protein is CASSLDTVKNTEAFF. CDR3 in DNA: TGTGCCAGCAGCTTGGATACAGTTAAAAACACTGAAGCTTTCTTT.

Remarks on this clone: Sequence at one end of the junction differs from germline and may be a read error. V and J are TRBV5-1 and TRBJ2-2; 8 nucleotides align to TRBD2. Germline V gene data show CDR1 as SGHRS and CDR2 as YFSETQ. There are 15 residues in the CDR3. CDR3 in amino acids: CATSRGGRNTGELFF. In nucleotides, the CDR3 is TGCGCCACCAGCCGGGGGGGACGGAACACCGGGGAGCTGTTTTTT.

This rearrangement joins TRBV18 to TRBJ2-7; possibly TRBD2 for D (6 bases). The CDR3 runs to 16 residues. Trimming took off 3 bases at V and 3 bases at J, with 18 bases between the two ends. The germline V gene encodes CDR1 KGHSH and CDR2 LQKENI. In nucleotides, the CDR3 is TGTGCCAGCTCACCCCTCGGCGGGGTTCAGGGCTACGAGCAGTACTTC. It specifies CASSPLGGVQGYEQYF.

The chain joins TRBV23-1 to TRBJ1-2, with D tentatively TRBD1 (5 bases). TRBV23-1 is filed as an ORF, its function uncertain. V was shortened by 1 base and J by 1 base, with 7 bases between the two germline ends. The CDR3 runs 14 residues. Here the CDR3 reads CASSQWGDNYGYTF. The CDR3 DNA sequence: TGCGCCAGCAGTCAATGGGGGGATAACTATGGCTACACCTTC.

This clone was found once. The CDR3 sequence: CASSRTGAAYNEQFF. The CDR3 DNA reads as TGTGCCAGCAGCCGAACAGGGGCTGCCTACAATGAGCAGTTCTTC. The chain couples TRBV5-5 to TRBJ2-1; TRBD1 aligns across 7 bases. The CDR3 covers 15 residues. The V gene end was trimmed by 4 bases and the J gene end by 2 bases; junction bases not matched to a gene: 6. CDR1 is SGHKS, CDR2 YYEKEE, per germline (reference sequence).

The chain employs TRBV19 and TRBJ2-7; D might be TRBD1 (6 bases). Germline values: CDR1 LNHDA, CDR2 SQIVND (reference sequence). Trimming cost V 7 bases and J 3 bases, with 16 bases left between them. This CDR3 has 14 amino acids. The CDR3, as DNA: TGTGCCAGTACCCAGGGGATTGGGTACTACGAGCAGTACTTC. Its protein product is CASTQGIGYYEQYF. Full variable domain (rest looked up from reference TRBV19 and TRBJ2-7): DGGITQSPKYLFRKEGQNVTLSCEQNLNHDAMYWYRQDPGQGLRLIYYSQIVNDFQKGDIAEGYSVSREKKESFPLTVTSAQKNPTAFYLCASTQGIGYYEQYFGPGTRLTVT.

The gene calls are TRBV18 and TRBJ1-6; 9 nucleotides match TRBD1. The trim removed 5 bases at V and 5 bases at J, leaving 4 bases unmatched. Germline V CDR1 and CDR2: KGHSH, LQKENI. The CDR3 has 15 residues. The CDR3 sequence is CASSLRDRDNSPLHF. CDR3 DNA: TGTGCCAGCTCATTGCGGGACAGGGATAATTCACCCCTCCACTTT.

The V call is TRBV5-1, the J call TRBJ1-3, with a tentative D call TRBD1 (6 bases). V lost 2 bases, J lost 4 bases, and 19 bases lay in between. The CDR3 loop spans 17 amino acids. Germline-derived CDR1 and CDR2 are SGHRS and YFSETQ. The CDR3 reads CASSFLTGRSAGNTIYF. CDR3 DNA sequence: TGCGCCAGCAGCTTCCTGACAGGAAGATCGGCGGGAAACACCATATATTTT. Filled out from reference TRBV5-1 and TRBJ1-3, the complete variable domain reads KAGVTQTPRYLIKTRGQQVTLSCSPISGHRSVSWYQQTPGQGLQFLFEYFSETQRNKGNFPGRFSGRQFSNSRSEMNVSTLELGDSALYLCASSFLTGRSAGNTIYFGEGSWLTVV.

The chain combines TRBV9 with TRBJ1-2; D is ambiguous. CDR3 length: 14 amino acids. V lost 2 bases, J lost 2 bases, and 10 bases lay in between. Germline CDR1 reads SGDLS; CDR2 reads YYNGEE. This CDR3 reads CASSVAEGNYGYTF. The CDR3 DNA reads TGTGCCAGCAGCGTTGCAGAGGGAAACTATGGCTACACCTTC. The whole variable domain, remainder taken from reference TRBV9 and TRBJ1-2, is DSGVTQTPKHLITATGQRVTLRCSPRSGDLSVYWYQQSLDQGLQFLIQYYNGEERAKGNILERFSAQQFPDLHSELNLSSLELGDSALYFCASSVAEGNYGYTFGSGTRLTVV.

The chain joins TRBV5-1 to TRBJ1-6; tentative D call: TRBD1 (6 bases). This CDR3 has 14 amino acids. Between the trimmed V and J ends, which lost 4 bases and 7 bases, there was a span of 12 bases. Germline CDR1 reads SGHRS; CDR2 reads YFSETQ. CDR3 DNA sequence: TGCGCCAGCAGCCCAAGGACAGAAAATTCACCCCTCCACTTT. Its translation: CASSPRTENSPLHF.

The rearrangement uses TRBV5-1 and TRBJ2-5; D unclear. Trimming stripped 5 bases from V and 5 bases from J, with 10 bases between. Germline V gene data show CDR1 as SGHRS and CDR2 as YFSETQ. The CDR3 loop spans 12 amino acids. This chain's CDR3 is CASSLSFETQYF. The CDR3 DNA follows: TGCGCCAGCAGTCTTAGTTTCGAGACCCAGTACTTC.

This clone is a singleton in its sample. This chain links TRBV19 with TRBJ1-2; 9 bases are a match to TRBD1. V lost 4 bases to trimming and J lost 4 bases; unmatched junction nucleotides: 13. Germline V gene sequence: CDR1 LNHDA, CDR2 SQIVND (reference sequence). The CDR3 extends over 17 amino acids. This CDR3 is CASSTLRGTGKGYGYTF. The CDR3 DNA reads TGTGCCAGTAGTACACTCCGAGGGACAGGGAAAGGCTATGGCTACACCTTC.

The gene calls are TRBV30 and TRBJ2-1; 14 bases are shared with TRBD2. The junction had 16 bases not matched to a gene; V was cut back by 1 base and J by 8 bases. Germline V lookup: CDR1 GTSNPN, CDR2 SVGIG (reference sequence). The CDR3 runs to 19 residues. CDR3 in amino acids: CAWSGWGLAGVLIGDEQFF. The CDR3 coding sequence is TGTGCCTGGAGTGGGTGGGGACTAGCGGGGGTGTTAATTGGGGATGAGCAGTTCTTC.

There are a few counts of this clone. The gene calls are TRBV19 and TRBJ1-6; 9 bases are shared with TRBD1. Trimming cost V 3 bases and J 9 bases; bases outside gene matches: 9. CDR3 length: 16 residues. Germline V gene lookup returns CDR1 LNHDA and CDR2 SQIVND (reference sequence). CDR3 DNA sequence: TGTGCCAGTAGTATCGAGGGGGGACAGGGCGGTTCACCCCTCCACTTT. It translates to CASSIEGGQGGSPLHF.

The chain employs TRBV6-1 and TRBJ1-2; 9 bases fit TRBD1. Germline CDR1 and CDR2: MNHNS and SASEGT. V shed 3 bases and J 8 bases; nucleotides not matched to a gene: 16. The length of the CDR3 is 17 residues. CDR3 amino acids: CASSDEGTGSFGRGYTF. In nucleotides, the CDR3 is TGTGCCAGCAGTGATGAGGGGACAGGGTCGTTCGGGCGGGGCTACACCTTC.

The chain has TRBV5-6 and TRBJ2-5; TRBD1 matches at 12 bases. V dropped 4 bases and J dropped 4; count of bases not matched to a gene: 8. This CDR3 is 16 amino acids long. Germline V gene lookup returns CDR1 SGHDT and CDR2 YYEEEE. CDR3 amino acids: CASSGTGTGGRETQYF. CDR3 bases: TGTGCCAGCAGCGGGACCGGGACAGGGGGCCGAGAGACCCAGTACTTC.

This sequence joins TRBV3-1 (or the pseudogene TRBV3-2) and TRBJ2-5; D might be TRBD2 (5 bases). The germline CDR1 and CDR2 sequences are LGHDT and YNNKEL (reference sequence). The CDR3 length is 16 residues. V was trimmed by 4 bases and J by 3 bases, leaving 18 bases between them. CDR3 amino acids: CASSLMGRPGKETQYF. The DNA for the CDR3 is TGTGCCAGCAGCCTCATGGGCAGACCCGGGAAAGAGACCCAGTACTTC.

This chain uses TRBV28 with TRBJ1-6, with TRBD1 matching 7 bases. Germline CDR1 reads MDHEN; CDR2 reads SYDVKM. V lost 5 bases, J lost 3 bases, and 10 bases stayed unmatched. This CDR3 has 17 residues. CDR3 bases: TGTGCCAGCAGTAGGGGAACAGGGGAGAACTATAATTCACCCCTCCACTTT. It encodes CASSRGTGENYNSPLHF.

The chain recombines TRBV29-1 with TRBJ1-2; TRBD1 might be the D (6 bases). Germline V gene sequence: CDR1 SQVTM, CDR2 ANQGSEA. The germline V and J ends were trimmed by 6 bases and 8 bases, with 13 bases remaining between them. The CDR3 sequence is 11 residues long. CDR3 DNA sequence: TGCAGCGTCCAGACAGGCCTCGGCTACACCTTC. As protein: CSVQTGLGYTF.

The chain is built from TRBV25-1 and TRBJ1-5; a possible D gene is TRBD1 (6 bases). Deletions cut 6 bases from V and 2 bases from J, with 11 bases between. CDR1 and CDR2 from the germline V gene are MGHDK and SYGVNS. The CDR3 has 14 residues. CDR3 nucleotides: TGTGCCAGCAGCCGCGCAGGGGGCAATCAGCCCCAGCATTTT. Amino acids: CASSRAGGNQPQHF.

The V gene is TRBV6-6, the J gene TRBJ1-4; 7 nucleotides match TRBD1. Germline loops: CDR1 MNHNY, CDR2 SVGAGI (reference sequence). V lost 2 bases, J lost 9 bases, and 9 bases stayed unmatched. The CDR3 is 15 amino acids. CDR3 sequence reads: CASSYTARDSQKLFF. The CDR3 DNA follows: TGTGCCAGCAGTTACACGGCCCGGGACAGTCAAAAACTGTTTTTT.

The chain employs TRBV19 and TRBJ1-5; no clear D. There are 14 residues in the CDR3. Germline CDR1 is LNHDA and CDR2 is SQIVND (reference sequence). Deletions cut 7 bases from V and 5 bases from J, with 15 bases between. This chain's CDR3 is CASTSSAGDQPQHF. The CDR3 nucleotides are TGTGCCAGTACCAGTTCGGCAGGTGATCAGCCCCAGCATTTT.

The table lists this clone with a few counts. The rearrangement uses TRBV7-9 and TRBJ2-1; no definite D call. The CDR3 is 16 residues long. V was cut by 1 base and J by 1 base, with 11 bases left in between. The germline V gene encodes CDR1 SEHNR and CDR2 FQNEAQ (reference sequence). CDR3 bases: TGTGCCAGCAGCTTAGTTTTCCAGGTTTCCTACAATGAGCAGTTCTTC. This sequence encodes CASSLVFQVSYNEQFF.

The chain is built from TRBV24-1 and TRBJ2-1; 7 bases match TRBD1. The CDR3 sequence is 15 residues long. Unmatched junction bases numbered 13, after V lost 6 bases and J lost 9 bases. Per the germline V gene, CDR1 is KGHDR and CDR2 is SFDVKD. CDR3: CATSNPRTGEREQFF. The CDR3 DNA reads as TGTGCCACCAGTAACCCCCGGACAGGTGAACGTGAGCAGTTCTTC.

The chain couples TRBV11-2 to TRBJ1-2, with D tentatively TRBD1 (6 bases). The CDR3 consists of 13 residues. The V end was cut by 4 bases, the J end by 8 bases, with 14 bases between. Per the germline V gene, CDR1 is SGHAT and CDR2 is FQNNGV. The CDR3 here is CASSSQGWGGYTF. The CDR3 DNA is TGTGCCAGCAGCTCACAGGGTTGGGGGGGCTACACCTTC.